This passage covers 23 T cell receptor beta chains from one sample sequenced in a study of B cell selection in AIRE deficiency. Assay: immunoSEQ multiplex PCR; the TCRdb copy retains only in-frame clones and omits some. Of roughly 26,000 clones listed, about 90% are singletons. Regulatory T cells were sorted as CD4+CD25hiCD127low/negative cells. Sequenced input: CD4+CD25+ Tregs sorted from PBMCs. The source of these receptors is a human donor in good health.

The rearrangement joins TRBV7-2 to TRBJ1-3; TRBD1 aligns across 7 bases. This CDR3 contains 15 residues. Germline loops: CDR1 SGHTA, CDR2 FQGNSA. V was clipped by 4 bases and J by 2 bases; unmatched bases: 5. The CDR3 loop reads CASSSQGGAGNTIYF. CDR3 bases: TGTGCCAGCAGCTCCCAAGGGGGCGCTGGAAACACCATATATTTT.

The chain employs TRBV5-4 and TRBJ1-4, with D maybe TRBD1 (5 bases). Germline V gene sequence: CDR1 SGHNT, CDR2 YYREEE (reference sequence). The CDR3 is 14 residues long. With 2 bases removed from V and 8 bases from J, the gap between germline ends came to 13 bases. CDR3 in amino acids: CASSLGGGDEKLFF. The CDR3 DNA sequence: TGTGCCAGCAGCTTAGGAGGCGGGGACGAAAAACTGTTTTTT.

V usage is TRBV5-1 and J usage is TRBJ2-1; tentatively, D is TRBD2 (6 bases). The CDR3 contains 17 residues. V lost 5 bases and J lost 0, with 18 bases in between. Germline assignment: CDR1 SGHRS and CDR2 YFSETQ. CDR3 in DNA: TGCGCCAGCAGGAAAGGAACCGCCGGGAGCTCCTACAATGAGCAGTTCTTC. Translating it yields CASRKGTAGSSYNEQFF.

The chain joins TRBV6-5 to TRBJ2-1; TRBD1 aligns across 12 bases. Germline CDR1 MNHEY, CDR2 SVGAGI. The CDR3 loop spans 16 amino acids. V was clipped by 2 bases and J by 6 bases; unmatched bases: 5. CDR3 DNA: TGTGCCAGCAGTTACGGGGGGACAGGGGGCATCAATGAGCAGTTCTTC. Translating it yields CASSYGGTGGINEQFF.

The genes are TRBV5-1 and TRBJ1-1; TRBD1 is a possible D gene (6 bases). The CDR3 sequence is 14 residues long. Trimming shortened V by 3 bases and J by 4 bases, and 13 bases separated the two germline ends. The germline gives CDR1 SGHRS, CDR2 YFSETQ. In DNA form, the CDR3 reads TGCGCCAGCAGCTCCGAACAGGGCAGCACTGAAGCTTTCTTT. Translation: CASSSEQGSTEAFF.

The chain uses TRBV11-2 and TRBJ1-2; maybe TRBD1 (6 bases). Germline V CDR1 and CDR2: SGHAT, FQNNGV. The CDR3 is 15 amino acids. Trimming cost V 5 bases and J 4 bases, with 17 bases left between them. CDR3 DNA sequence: TGTGCCAGCAGCCCCCAGCGGGGGGCGGGCTATGGCTACACCTTC. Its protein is CASSPQRGAGYGYTF.

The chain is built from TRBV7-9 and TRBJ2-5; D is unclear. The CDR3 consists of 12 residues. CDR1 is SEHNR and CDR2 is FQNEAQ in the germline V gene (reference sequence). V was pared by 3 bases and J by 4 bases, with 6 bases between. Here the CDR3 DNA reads TGTGCCAGCAGCTTCATAGCAGAGACCCAGTACTTC. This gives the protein CASSFIAETQYF.

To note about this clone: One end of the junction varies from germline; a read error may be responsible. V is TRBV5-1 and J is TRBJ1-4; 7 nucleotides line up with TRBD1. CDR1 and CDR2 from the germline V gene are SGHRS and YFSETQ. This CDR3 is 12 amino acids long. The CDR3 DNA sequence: TGCGCCAGCAGCCAGTCCGGACAGGTGCAGATTTTT. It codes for CASSQSGQVQIF.

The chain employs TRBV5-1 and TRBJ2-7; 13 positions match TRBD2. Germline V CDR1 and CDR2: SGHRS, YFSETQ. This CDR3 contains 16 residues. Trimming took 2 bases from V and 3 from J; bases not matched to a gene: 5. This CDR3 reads CASSLGLAGAIYEQYF. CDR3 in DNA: TGCGCCAGCAGCTTAGGACTAGCGGGAGCCATCTACGAGCAGTACTTC.

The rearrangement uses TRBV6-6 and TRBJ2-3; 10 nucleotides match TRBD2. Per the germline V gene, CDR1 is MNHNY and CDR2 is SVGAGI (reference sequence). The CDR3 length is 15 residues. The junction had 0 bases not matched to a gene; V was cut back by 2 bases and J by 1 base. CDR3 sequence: CASSYLAGGTDTQYF. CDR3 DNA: TGTGCCAGCAGTTACCTAGCGGGGGGCACAGATACGCAGTATTTT.

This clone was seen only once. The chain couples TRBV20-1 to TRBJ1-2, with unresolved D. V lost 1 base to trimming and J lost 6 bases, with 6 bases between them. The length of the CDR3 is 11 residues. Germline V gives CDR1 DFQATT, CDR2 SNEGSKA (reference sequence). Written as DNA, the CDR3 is TGCAGTGCTAGAGTTCAGAATGGCTACACCTTC. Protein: CSARVQNGYTF.

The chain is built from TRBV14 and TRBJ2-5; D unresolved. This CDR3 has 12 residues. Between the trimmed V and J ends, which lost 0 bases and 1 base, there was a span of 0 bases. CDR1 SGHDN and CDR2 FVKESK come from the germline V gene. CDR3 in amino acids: CASSQDQETQYF. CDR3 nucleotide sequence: TGTGCCAGCAGCCAAGACCAAGAGACCCAGTACTTC.

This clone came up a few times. The CDR3, as DNA: TGCAGTGCTAGAGATTCCGGGGAGCAGTTCTTC. Translated, it gives CSARDSGEQFF. V and J are TRBV20-1 and TRBJ2-1; D is unclear. CDR1 is DFQATT and CDR2 is SNEGSKA in the germline V gene (reference sequence). The V end was cut by 0 bases, the J end by 10 bases, with 7 bases between. The CDR3 is made up of 11 amino acids.

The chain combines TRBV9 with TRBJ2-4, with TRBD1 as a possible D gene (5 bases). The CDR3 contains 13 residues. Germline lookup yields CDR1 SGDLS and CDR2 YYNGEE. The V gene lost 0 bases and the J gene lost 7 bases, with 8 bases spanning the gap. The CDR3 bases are TGTGCCAGCAGCGTAGTCCCAGGGAACATTCAGTACTTC. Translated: CASSVVPGNIQYF.

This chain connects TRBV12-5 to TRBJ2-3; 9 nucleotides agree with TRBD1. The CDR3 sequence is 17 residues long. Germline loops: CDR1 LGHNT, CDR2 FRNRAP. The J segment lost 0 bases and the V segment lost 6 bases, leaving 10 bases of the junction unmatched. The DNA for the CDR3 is TGTGCTAGTGGCCCCGACAGGGGGACTATTAGCACAGATACGCAGTATTTT. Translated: CASGPDRGTISTDTQYF.

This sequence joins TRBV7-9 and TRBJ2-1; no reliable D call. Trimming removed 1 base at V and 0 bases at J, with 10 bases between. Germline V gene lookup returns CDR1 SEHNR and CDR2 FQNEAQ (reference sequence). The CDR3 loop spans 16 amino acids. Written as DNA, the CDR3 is TGTGCCAGCAGCTTAGGGCAGGCGTTCTCCTACAATGAGCAGTTCTTC. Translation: CASSLGQAFSYNEQFF.

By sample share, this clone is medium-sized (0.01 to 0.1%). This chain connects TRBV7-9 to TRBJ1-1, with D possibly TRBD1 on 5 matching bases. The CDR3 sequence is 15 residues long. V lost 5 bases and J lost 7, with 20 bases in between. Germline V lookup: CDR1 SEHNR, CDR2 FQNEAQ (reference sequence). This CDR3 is CASSLLQGYLGEAFF. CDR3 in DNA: TGTGCCAGCAGCCTACTTCAGGGTTATTTGGGTGAAGCTTTCTTT.

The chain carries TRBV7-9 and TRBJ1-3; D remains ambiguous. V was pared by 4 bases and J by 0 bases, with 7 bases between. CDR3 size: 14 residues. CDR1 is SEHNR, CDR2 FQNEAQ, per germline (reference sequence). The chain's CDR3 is CASSSTVSGNTIYF. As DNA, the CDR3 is TGTGCCAGCAGCTCGACGGTCTCTGGAAACACCATATATTTT.

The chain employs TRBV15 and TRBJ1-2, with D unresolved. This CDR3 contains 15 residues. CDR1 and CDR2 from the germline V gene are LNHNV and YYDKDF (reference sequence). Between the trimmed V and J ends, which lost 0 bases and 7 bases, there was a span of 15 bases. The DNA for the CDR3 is TGTGCCACCAGCAGAGATTCAAGGATAGCCGGTGGCTACACCTTC. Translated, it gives CATSRDSRIAGGYTF.

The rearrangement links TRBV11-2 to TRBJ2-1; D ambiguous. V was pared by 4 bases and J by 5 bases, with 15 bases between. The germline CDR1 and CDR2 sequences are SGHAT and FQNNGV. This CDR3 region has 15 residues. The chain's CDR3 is CASSSKTFEHNEQFF. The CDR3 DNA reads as TGTGCCAGCAGCTCCAAAACCTTCGAGCACAATGAGCAGTTCTTC.

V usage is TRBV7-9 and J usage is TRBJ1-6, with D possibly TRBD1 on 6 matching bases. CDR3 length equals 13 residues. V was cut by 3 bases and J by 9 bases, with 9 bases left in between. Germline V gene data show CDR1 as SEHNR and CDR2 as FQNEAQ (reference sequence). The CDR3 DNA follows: TGTGCCAGCAGCTTCGTGGGGGCTTCACCCCTCCACTTT. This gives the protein CASSFVGASPLHF.

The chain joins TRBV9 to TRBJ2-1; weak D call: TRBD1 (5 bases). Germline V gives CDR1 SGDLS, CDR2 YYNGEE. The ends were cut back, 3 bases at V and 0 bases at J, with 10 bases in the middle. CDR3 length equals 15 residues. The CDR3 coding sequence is TGTGCCAGCAGCGGGCGACAGACCTCCTACAATGAGCAGTTCTTC. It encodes CASSGRQTSYNEQFF.

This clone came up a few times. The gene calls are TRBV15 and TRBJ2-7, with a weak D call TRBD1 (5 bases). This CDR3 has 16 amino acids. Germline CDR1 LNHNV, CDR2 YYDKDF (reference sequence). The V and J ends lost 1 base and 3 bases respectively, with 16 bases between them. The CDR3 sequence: CATSRGLKGQGYEQYF. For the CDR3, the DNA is TGTGCCACCAGCAGAGGTTTGAAGGGGCAGGGCTACGAGCAGTACTTC.